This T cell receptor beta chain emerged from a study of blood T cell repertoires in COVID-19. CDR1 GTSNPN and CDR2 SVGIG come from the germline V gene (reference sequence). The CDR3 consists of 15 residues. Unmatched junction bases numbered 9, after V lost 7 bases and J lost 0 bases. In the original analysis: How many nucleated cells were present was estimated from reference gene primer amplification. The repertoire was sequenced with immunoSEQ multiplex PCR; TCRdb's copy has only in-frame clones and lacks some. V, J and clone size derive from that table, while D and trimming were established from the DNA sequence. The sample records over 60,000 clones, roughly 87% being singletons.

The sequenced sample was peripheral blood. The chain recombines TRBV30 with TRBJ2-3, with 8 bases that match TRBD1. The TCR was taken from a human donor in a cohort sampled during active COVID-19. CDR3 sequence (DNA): TGTGCCTCGGGGACAGGTTTATTAAGCACAGATACGCAGTATTTT. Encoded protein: CASGTGLLSTDTQYF.